The source of this T cell receptor (beta chain) is a study of long-term antiretroviral therapy in people with HIV (dated by TCRdb to between 2021 and 2022). Broadly, across the study: Collection of the earliest samples took place about a decade ahead of the 2015 WHO recommendation for immediate ART, at a time when ART was typically delayed until CD4 counts fell. Whether ART initiation and durable HIV suppression were associated with changes in peripheral blood TRB repertoire composition and diversity was tested in a retrospective serial study. A total of roughly 200 cryopreserved PBMC samples came from approximately 30 adults with confirmed HIV infection and were collected serially over a mean of approximately six years (range 1-12). Of the roughly 30 participants with HIV, ten to eleven were female. No cross-contamination during QIAcube processing was seen in test extractions of a monoclonal T-cell line run alongside 33 polyclonal samples. Overall study results and their limits: Compared with controls, HIV repertoires had narrower CDR3 length ranges, and the network structure pointed to an antigen-experienced repertoire that shifted only slightly toward naive after ART. Because pre-ART samples had limited cell numbers, unsorted PBMC were profiled rather than sorted CD4+ and CD8+ T cells. Since PBMC availability was limited, sequencing covered only the TCR beta chain, with no alpha chain pairing. Samples dated from 2004 to 2017, and the ART regimens used may be less effective than current ones. Expanded TRB clones identified before ART initiation dominated the repertoire at all time points, although this dominance fluctuated and declined in many PLHIV after ART. A significant increase in TRB diversity was found to be associated with ART initiation, although TRB diversity was observed to remain significantly below that of transplant donor controls even after long-term ART. No data were available on ART adherence, viral resistance or therapy changes, limiting inferences about post-ART repertoire changes.

The immunoSEQ hsTCRB v3.0 assay was used at survey level resolution for TRB variable region sequencing. A depth of roughly 40,000-55,000 T-cell genomes per sample was targeted for TRB sequencing. TRB libraries were pooled and sequenced on an Illumina MiSeq using a v3 150-cycle kit. Under the source paper's analysis protocol: Repertoire analysis was performed in R inside a reproducible Nextflow workflow that covered QC, data transformation and analysis. LymphoSeq2, an R package for exploring AIRR-Seq data, was used to implement the custom analyses. After excluding a few samples that yielded fewer than 5000 total TRB sequences, fewer than 200 HIV repertoires remained for analysis. Among the roughly 180 retained HIV repertoires, approximately 61 were collected before ART initiation and some 130 after ART initiation. Repertoires were downsampled to 5000 TRB nucleotide sequences, with summary statistics averaged over 100 downsampling iterations. TRB sequences were retained for analysis only if CDR3 regions of at least seven amino acids were present. Diversity was assessed using a clonality score derived from Shannon entropy and using the Gini coefficient. In the repertoire networks, any two of the top 5000 CDR3 amino acid sequences were connected whenever the two sequences differed by an edit distance of one. For TRB CDR3 amino acid sequences, GLIPH2 was used to predict antigen specificity groups and MHC restriction. CDR3 amino acid sequences were matched against VDJdb and McPAS-TCR to flag known CMV, EBV, HIV or tissue antigen associations. Pre-ART, post-ART and control groups were compared with Wilcoxon signed-rank tests and Holm-Bonferroni correction. The immuneACCESS repertoire file appears here via TCRdb, limited to in-frame rearrangements. These files lack a portion of the clones; in checked studies, under half of the deficit traces to unresolved V genes, and the cause of the others is not known. V and J calls and clone size come straight from that table; D and trimming were deduced from the DNA. Within this sample are about 11,000 clones, with approximately 80% of them counted one time only. The ten largest clones capture roughly 13% of the sample.

As to this clone: What this receptor recognizes is not known. No base quality information exists; no much larger clone differs at one position.

V is clipped by 0 bases and J by 10 bases, and the sequence between their germline boundaries is 11 bases long. In the germline V gene, CDR1 corresponds to SGDLS and CDR2 to YYNGEE. Including cysteine and phenylalanine, the CDR3 has 14 amino acids. Only the CDR3 part of the read is kept: 42 bases, read in frame from the first base. To be included, a participant needed at least one PBMC sample from before ART initiation plus at least two post-ART samples. Treatment was received in the United States of America by all participants with HIV. Before DNA extraction, cryopreserved samples of about 0.95-10 million PBMC were thawed and then washed. At the time of the earliest PBMC sample for each participant with HIV, ages ranged from roughly 23 to 60 years. PBMC samples from each participant spanned 1-4 timepoints before ART initiation and 2-8 timepoints after ART initiation, with a median of 7 samples. Serial HIV viral load, CD4+ T-cell count, ART history and demographic data were obtained for every participant. Genomic DNA was extracted from unsorted PBMC with a Qiagen kit on a QIAcube, with processing performed in batches of 12 samples.

This chain joins TRBV9 to TRBJ1-6, with a tentative D gene TRBD1 over 5 matching bases. Specimen: unsorted PBMCs, collected 1.2 years after starting antiretroviral therapy. This sequence originates from a man aged 40-55 years with HIV. CDR3 protein: CASSVDGARSPLHF. The bases are TGTGCCAGCAGCGTAGATGGGGCAAGGTCACCCCTCCACTTT.